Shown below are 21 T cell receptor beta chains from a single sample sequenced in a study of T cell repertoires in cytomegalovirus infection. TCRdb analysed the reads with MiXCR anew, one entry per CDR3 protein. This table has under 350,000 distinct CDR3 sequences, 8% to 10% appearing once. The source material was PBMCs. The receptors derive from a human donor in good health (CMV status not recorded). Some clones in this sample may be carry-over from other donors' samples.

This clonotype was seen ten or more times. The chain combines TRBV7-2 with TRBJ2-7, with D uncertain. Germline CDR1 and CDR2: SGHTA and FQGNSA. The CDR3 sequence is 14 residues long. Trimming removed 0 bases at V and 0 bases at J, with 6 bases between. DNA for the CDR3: TGTGCCAGCAGCTTAGCCGCGGCCTCCTACGAGCAGTACTTC. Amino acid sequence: CASSLAAASYEQYF.

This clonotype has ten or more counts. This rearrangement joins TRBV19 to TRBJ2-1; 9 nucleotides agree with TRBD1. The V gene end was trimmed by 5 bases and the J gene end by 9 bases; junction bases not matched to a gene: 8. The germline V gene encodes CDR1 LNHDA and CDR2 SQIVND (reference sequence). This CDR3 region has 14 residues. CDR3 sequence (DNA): TGTGCCAGTAGTGCATCCACAGGGGGCGGTGAGCAGTTCTTC. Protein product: CASSASTGGGEQFF.

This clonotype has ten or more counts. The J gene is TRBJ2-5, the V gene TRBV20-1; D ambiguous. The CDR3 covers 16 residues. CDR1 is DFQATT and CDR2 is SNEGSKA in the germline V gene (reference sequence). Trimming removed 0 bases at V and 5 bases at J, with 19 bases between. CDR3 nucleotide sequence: TGCAGTGCTAGAGATGCGAGGAAAGCATTCGGGGAGACCCAGTACTTC. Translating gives CSARDARKAFGETQYF.

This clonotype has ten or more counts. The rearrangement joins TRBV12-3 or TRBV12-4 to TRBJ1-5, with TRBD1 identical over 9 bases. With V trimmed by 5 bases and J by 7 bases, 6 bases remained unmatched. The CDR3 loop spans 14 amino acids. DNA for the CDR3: TGTGCCAGCAGTCTCGGACAGGGGAAACAGCCCCAGCATTTT. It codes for CASSLGQGKQPQHF.

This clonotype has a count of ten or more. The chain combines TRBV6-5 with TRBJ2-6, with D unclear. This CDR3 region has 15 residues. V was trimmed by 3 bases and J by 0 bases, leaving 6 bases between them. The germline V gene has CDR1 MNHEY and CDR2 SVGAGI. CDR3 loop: CASSYINSGANVLTF. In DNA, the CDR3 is TGTGCCAGCAGTTATATTAACTCTGGGGCCAACGTCCTGACTTTC.

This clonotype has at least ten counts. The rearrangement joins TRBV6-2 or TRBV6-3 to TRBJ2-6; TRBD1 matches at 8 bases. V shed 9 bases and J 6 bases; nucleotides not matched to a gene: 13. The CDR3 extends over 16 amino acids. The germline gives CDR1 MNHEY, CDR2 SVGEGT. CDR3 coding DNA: TGTGCCAGTCGTACGCAGGAGACAGGGGAGGCCAACGTCCTGACTTTC. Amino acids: CASRTQETGEANVLTF.

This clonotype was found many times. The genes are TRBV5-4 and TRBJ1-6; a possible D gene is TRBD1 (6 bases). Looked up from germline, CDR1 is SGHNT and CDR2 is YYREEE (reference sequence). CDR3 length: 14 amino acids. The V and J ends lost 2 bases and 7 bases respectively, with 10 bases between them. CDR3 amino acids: CASSFRQANSPLHF. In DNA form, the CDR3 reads TGTGCCAGCAGCTTCCGACAGGCGAATTCACCCCTCCACTTT.

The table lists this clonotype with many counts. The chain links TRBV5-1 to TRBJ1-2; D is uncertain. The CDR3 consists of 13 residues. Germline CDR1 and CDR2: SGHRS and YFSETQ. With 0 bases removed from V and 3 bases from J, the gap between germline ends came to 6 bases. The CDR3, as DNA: TGCGCCAGCAGCTTGGGACTCCACTATGGCTACACCTTC. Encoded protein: CASSLGLHYGYTF.

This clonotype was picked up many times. CDR3 residues: CASRLDEQYF. CDR3 bases: TGTGCCAGCAGACTGGACGAGCAGTACTTC. The rearrangement uses TRBV2 and TRBJ2-7; D gene uncertain. The CDR3 covers 10 residues. Germline CDR1 is SNHLY and CDR2 is FYNNEI. Trimming took off 6 bases at V and 5 bases at J, with 5 bases between the two ends.

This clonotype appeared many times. The CDR3 DNA reads TGTGCCAGCAGTTTGCCCGGGGGCGGAGAGACCCAGTACTTC. Amino acid sequence: CASSLPGGGETQYF. The rearrangement links TRBV28 to TRBJ2-5; D tentatively reads TRBD1 or TRBD2 (6 bases each). Germline lookup yields CDR1 MDHEN and CDR2 SYDVKM. This CDR3 has 14 residues. Trimming removed 3 bases from V and 4 bases from J, with 12 bases in between.

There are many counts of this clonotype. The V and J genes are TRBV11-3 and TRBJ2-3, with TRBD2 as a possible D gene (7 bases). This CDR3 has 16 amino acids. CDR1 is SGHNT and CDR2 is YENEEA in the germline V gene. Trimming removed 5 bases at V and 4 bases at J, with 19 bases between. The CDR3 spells CASSPRGRGGPDTQYF. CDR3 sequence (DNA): TGTGCCAGCAGCCCTAGGGGAAGGGGGGGGCCAGATACGCAGTATTTT.

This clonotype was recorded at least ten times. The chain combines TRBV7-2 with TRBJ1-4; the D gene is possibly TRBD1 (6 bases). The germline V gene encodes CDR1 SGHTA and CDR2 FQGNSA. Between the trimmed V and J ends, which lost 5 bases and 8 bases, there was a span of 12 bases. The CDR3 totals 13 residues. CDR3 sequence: CASSPDRREKLFF. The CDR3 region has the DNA TGTGCCAGCAGCCCGGACAGAAGGGAAAAACTGTTTTTT. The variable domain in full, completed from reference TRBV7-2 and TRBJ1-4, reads GAGVSQSPSNKVTEKGKDVELRCDPISGHTALYWYRQSLGQGLEFLIYFQGNSAPDKSGLPSDRFSAERTGGSVSTLTIQRTQQEDSAVYLCASSPDRREKLFFGSGTQLSVL.

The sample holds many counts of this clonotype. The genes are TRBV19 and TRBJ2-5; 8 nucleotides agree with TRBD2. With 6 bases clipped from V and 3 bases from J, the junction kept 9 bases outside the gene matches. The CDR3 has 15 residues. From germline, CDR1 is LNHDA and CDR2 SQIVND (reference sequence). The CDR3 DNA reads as TGTGCCAGTAGGGAGTTGAGCGGGGGTAAAGAGACCCAGTACTTC. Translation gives CASRELSGGKETQYF.

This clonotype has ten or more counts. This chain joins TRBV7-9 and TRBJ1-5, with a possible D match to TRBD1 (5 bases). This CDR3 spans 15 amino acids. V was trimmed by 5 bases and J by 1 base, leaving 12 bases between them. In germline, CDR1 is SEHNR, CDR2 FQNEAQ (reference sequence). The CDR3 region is CASSLQGRSNQPQHF. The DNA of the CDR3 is TGTGCCAGCAGCCTTCAGGGTCGGAGCAATCAGCCCCAGCATTTT.

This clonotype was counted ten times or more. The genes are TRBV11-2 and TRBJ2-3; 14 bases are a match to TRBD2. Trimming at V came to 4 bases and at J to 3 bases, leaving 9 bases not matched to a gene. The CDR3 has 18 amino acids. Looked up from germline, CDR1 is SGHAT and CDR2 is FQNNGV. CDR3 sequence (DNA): TGTGCCAGCAGCTCGGGACTAGCGGGGGCGTTGAGAACAGATACGCAGTATTTT. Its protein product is CASSSGLAGALRTDTQYF.

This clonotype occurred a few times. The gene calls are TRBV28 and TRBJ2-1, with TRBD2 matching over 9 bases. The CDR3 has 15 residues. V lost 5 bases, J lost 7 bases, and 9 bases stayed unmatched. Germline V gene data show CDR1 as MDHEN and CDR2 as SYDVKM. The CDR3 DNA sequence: TGTGCCAGCAGTCCGCGGGGACTAGCAACTAATGAGCAGTTCTTC. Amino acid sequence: CASSPRGLATNEQFF.

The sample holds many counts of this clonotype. CDR3 loop: CAISEFAGSEAFF. For the CDR3, the DNA is TGTGCCATCAGTGAGTTCGCAGGGAGCGAAGCTTTCTTT. This chain uses TRBV10-3 with TRBJ1-1, with a weak D call TRBD1 (5 bases). Looked up from germline, CDR1 is ENHRY and CDR2 is SYGVKD. The CDR3 has 13 residues. V was pared by 1 base and J by 8 bases, with 11 bases between.

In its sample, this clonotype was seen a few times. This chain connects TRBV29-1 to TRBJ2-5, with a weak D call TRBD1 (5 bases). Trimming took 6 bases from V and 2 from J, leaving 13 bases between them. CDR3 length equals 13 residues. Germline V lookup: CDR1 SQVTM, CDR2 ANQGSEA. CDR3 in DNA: TGCAGCGTGCCGTTGGGGCCACAAGAGACCCAGTACTTC. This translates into CSVPLGPQETQYF.

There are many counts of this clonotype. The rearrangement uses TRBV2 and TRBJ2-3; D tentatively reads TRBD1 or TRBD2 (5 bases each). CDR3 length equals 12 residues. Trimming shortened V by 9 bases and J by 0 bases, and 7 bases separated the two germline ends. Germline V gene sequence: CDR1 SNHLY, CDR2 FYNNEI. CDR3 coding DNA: TGTGCCAGGGGGGACAGCACAGATACGCAGTATTTT. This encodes CARGDSTDTQYF.

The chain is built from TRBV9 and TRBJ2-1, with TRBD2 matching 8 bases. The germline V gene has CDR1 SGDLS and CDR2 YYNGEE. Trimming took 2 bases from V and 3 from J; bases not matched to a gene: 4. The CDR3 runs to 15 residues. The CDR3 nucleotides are TGTGCCAGCAGCGTGAGCGGGGGTCTCTACAATGAGCAGTTCTTC. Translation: CASSVSGGLYNEQFF.

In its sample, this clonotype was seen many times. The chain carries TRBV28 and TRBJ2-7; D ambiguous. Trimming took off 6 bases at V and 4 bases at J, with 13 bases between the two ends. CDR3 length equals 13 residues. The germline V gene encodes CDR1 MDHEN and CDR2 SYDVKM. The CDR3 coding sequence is TGTGCCAGCAGCCCCCCAAGTAGATACGAGCAGTACGTC. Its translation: CASSPPSRYEQYV.